Listed here are 16 T cell receptor beta chains from one sample, sequenced in a study of shared clonotypes between healthy human individuals. Naive-designated CD8 cells lacked CD45RO, were positively enriched for CCR7, and omitted terminally differentiated effector memory CD45RA+ cells. Sequenced by immunoSEQ multiplex PCR; TCRdb stores in-frame clones only, minus some. The sample has under 2,000,000 clones; about 94% are singletons. The material sequenced was naive CD8+ T cells sorted from blood. The receptors come from a man aged 18 to 35 in good health.

The gene calls are TRBV9 and TRBJ1-3, with TRBD1 as a possible D gene (5 bases). Trimming cost V 0 bases and J 2 bases, with 18 bases left between them. Germline V gives CDR1 SGDLS, CDR2 YYNGEE. CDR3 length: 18 amino acids. This chain's CDR3 is CASSVAWGGETPGNTIYF. The CDR3, as DNA: TGTGCCAGCAGCGTAGCTTGGGGAGGGGAAACGCCTGGAAACACCATATATTTT. Looking up the rest from reference TRBV9 and TRBJ1-3 gives the full variable domain: DSGVTQTPKHLITATGQRVTLRCSPRSGDLSVYWYQQSLDQGLQFLIQYYNGEERAKGNILERFSAQQFPDLHSELNLSSLELGDSALYFCASSVAWGGETPGNTIYFGEGSWLTVV.

This chain links TRBV27 with TRBJ2-2, with D possibly matching TRBD2 (6 bases). Trimming took 6 bases from V and 7 from J, leaving 9 bases between them. This CDR3 is 12 amino acids long. The V gene's germline CDR1 is MNHEY and CDR2 SMNVEV (reference sequence). In DNA form, the CDR3 reads TGTGCCAGCAGGCGGGGTGGCGGGGAGCTGTTTTTT. Translation gives CASRRGGGELFF.

The chain has TRBV5-1 and TRBJ2-7; 7 nucleotides agree with TRBD2. From germline, CDR1 is SGHRS and CDR2 YFSETQ. Trimming removed 0 bases from V and 9 bases from J; junction bases left unmatched: 12. The CDR3 loop spans 15 amino acids. DNA for the CDR3: TGCGCCAGCAGCTTGGAGGCTAGCGGACTATTAGGGCAGTACTTC. It yields the protein CASSLEASGLLGQYF.

The rearrangement uses TRBV5-1 and TRBJ1-1, with a possible D match to TRBD1 (6 bases). V was cut by 1 base and J by 6 bases, with 7 bases left in between. In germline, CDR1 is SGHRS, CDR2 YFSETQ. This CDR3 has 12 residues. As DNA, the CDR3 is TGCGCCAGCAGCTTGACAGGGCCTGAAGCTTTCTTT. Its protein product is CASSLTGPEAFF. Supplemented by reference TRBV5-1 and TRBJ1-1, the full variable domain reads KAGVTQTPRYLIKTRGQQVTLSCSPISGHRSVSWYQQTPGQGLQFLFEYFSETQRNKGNFPGRFSGRQFSNSRSEMNVSTLELGDSALYLCASSLTGPEAFFGQGTRLTVV.

The CDR3 nucleotides read TGTGCCAGCAGCCAAGATGTGGAGCGTCTTGGGGCGGAAGAGACCCAGTACTTC. Residues: CASSQDVERLGAEETQYF. The V gene is TRBV4-2, the J gene TRBJ2-5, with D perhaps TRBD1 (5 bases). Deletions cut 0 bases from V and 3 bases from J, with 20 bases between. This CDR3 contains 18 residues. Germline assignment: CDR1 LGHNA and CDR2 YNFKEQ.

J is TRBJ2-7 and V is TRBV29-1; the match to TRBD2 covers 13 bases. Germline V gene data show CDR1 as SQVTM and CDR2 as ANQGSEA. Losses at the gene ends were 2 bases for V and 5 bases for J; bases not matched to a gene: 3. This CDR3 is built from 14 residues. The CDR3, as DNA: TGCAGCGTTGAAACCGGACTAGCGGGAGACGAGCAGTACTTC. Translation gives CSVETGLAGDEQYF.

The V call is TRBV28, the J call TRBJ1-1; no reliable D call. This CDR3 is 15 amino acids long. Germline CDR1 and CDR2: MDHEN and SYDVKM. Deletions cut 6 bases from V and 5 bases from J, with 19 bases between. DNA of the CDR3: TGTGCCAGCAGCTCCACTATTAGACTTGGGACTGAAGCTTTCTTT. Its protein is CASSSTIRLGTEAFF.

The chain recombines TRBV12-5 with TRBJ2-5, with D perhaps TRBD1 or TRBD2 (6 bases each). The CDR3 extends over 16 amino acids. In germline, CDR1 is LGHNT, CDR2 FRNRAP. Trimming took 0 bases from V and 1 from J, leaving 12 bases between them. As DNA, the CDR3 is TGTGCTAGTGGTTTGGTCATTAGGGGGGTCCAAGAGACCCAGTACTTC. This codes for CASGLVIRGVQETQYF. The entire variable domain, with the rest obtained from reference TRBV12-5 and TRBJ2-5, is as follows: DARVTQTPRHKVTEMGQEVTMRCQPILGHNTVFWYRQTMMQGLELLAYFRNRAPLDDSGMPKDRFSAEMPDATLATLKIQPSEPRDSAVYFCASGLVIRGVQETQYFGPGTRLLVL.

The gene calls are TRBV28 and TRBJ1-6; weak D call: TRBD1 (6 bases). Germline loops: CDR1 MDHEN, CDR2 SYDVKM. CDR3 length: 16 residues. V lost 3 bases and J lost 10, with 19 bases in between. The CDR3: CASSLGAGEWYSPLHF. The CDR3 DNA is TGTGCCAGCAGTTTGGGGGCAGGGGAATGGTACTCACCCCTCCACTTT.

The chain has TRBV6-5 and TRBJ1-2; D gene uncertain. Germline assignment: CDR1 MNHEY and CDR2 SVGAGI. CDR3 length: 13 amino acids. V gave up 8 bases and J gave up 4 bases, with 14 bases separating them. CDR3 amino acids: CASADGSIYGYTF. DNA of the CDR3: TGTGCCAGCGCGGACGGCTCAATCTATGGCTACACCTTC.

J is TRBJ2-3 and V is TRBV9; 11 bases fit TRBD2. CDR1 SGDLS and CDR2 YYNGEE come from the germline V gene. The CDR3 contains 16 residues. V shed 3 bases and J 2 bases; nucleotides not matched to a gene: 5. CDR3 sequence (DNA): TGTGCCAGCAGCGCTACTAGCGGGGGCTTCACAGATACGCAGTATTTT. Translated, it gives CASSATSGGFTDTQYF.

This sequence joins TRBV7-3 and TRBJ1-1; TRBD1 agrees at 8 bases. V was clipped by 5 bases and J by 7 bases; unmatched bases: 9. The CDR3 has 14 amino acids. The germline V gene has CDR1 SGHTA and CDR2 FQGTGA. The CDR3 DNA is TGTGCCAGCAGCCTCGCCGGGACAGGTGGTGAAGCTTTCTTT. Translated, it gives CASSLAGTGGEAFF.

The chain recombines TRBV6-1 with TRBJ1-6; D not resolved. V was cut by 2 bases and J by 4 bases, with 12 bases left in between. Germline CDR1 MNHNS, CDR2 SASEGT. The CDR3 contains 16 residues. The CDR3 is CASSEYVGLYNSPLHF. DNA of the CDR3: TGTGCCAGCAGTGAATACGTCGGACTTTATAATTCACCCCTCCACTTT.

To note about this clone: Other DNA sequences in this specimen translate into the identical CDR3. The rearrangement links TRBV5-6 to TRBJ2-7; perhaps TRBD2 as D (6 bases). The germline gives CDR1 SGHDT, CDR2 YYEEEE. V was shortened by 3 bases and J by 7 bases, with 11 bases between the two germline ends. The CDR3 is made up of 12 amino acids. CDR3 sequence reads: CASSWGGGEQYF. CDR3 coding DNA: TGTGCCAGCAGCTGGGGAGGAGGGGAGCAGTACTTC. The whole variable domain, filled in from reference TRBV5-6 and TRBJ2-7, reads DAGVTQSPTHLIKTRGQQVTLRCSPKSGHDTVSWYQQALGQGPQFIFQYYEEEERQRGNFPDRFSGHQFPNYSSELNVNALLLGDSALYLCASSWGGGEQYFGPGTRLTVT.

The V gene is TRBV27, the J gene TRBJ2-7; D call uncertain. Germline V gene data show CDR1 as MNHEY and CDR2 as SMNVEV (reference sequence). V was trimmed by 10 bases and J by 5 bases, leaving 15 bases between them. The CDR3 is made up of 12 amino acids. The CDR3 spells CATTSGFNEQYF. The CDR3 DNA reads TGTGCCACCACGAGTGGGTTCAACGAGCAGTACTTC.

The chain joins TRBV19 to TRBJ1-5; D possibly corresponds to TRBD1 (5 bases). CDR3 size: 18 residues. CDR1 LNHDA and CDR2 SQIVND come from the germline V gene (reference sequence). Trimming cost V 0 bases and J 2 bases, with 17 bases left between them. CDR3 sequence: CASSIEGALDWGNQPQHF. In nucleotides, the CDR3 is TGTGCCAGTAGTATAGAAGGGGCGCTGGACTGGGGCAATCAGCCCCAGCATTTT.